The rows below give T cell receptor beta chains drawn from one sample of a study of blood T cell repertoires in COVID-19. The data were produced by immunoSEQ multiplex PCR, yet TCRdb's version contains in-frame clones alone and is incomplete. This sample carries roughly 88,000 clones, over 80% of them seen once, and the ten largest clones take 3% to 4.5%. The specimen was peripheral blood. The receptors come from a woman between 45 and 60 years old in a cohort sampled during active COVID-19. Both conserved end residues are trimmed from each CDR3. The order of the fields is J gene, V gene, CDR3 protein.

j_call: TRBJ2-1; v_call: TRBV10-2; cdr3_aa: ASGKTSGTYNEQF
j_call: TRBJ2-4; v_call: TRBV6-6; cdr3_aa: ASSSTGGVKNIQY
j_call: TRBJ2-2; v_call: TRBV19; cdr3_aa: ASRTRGGQPTGELF
j_call: TRBJ2-5; v_call: TRBV3-1/TRBV3-2; cdr3_aa: ASRPGTSGGAGETQY
j_call: TRBJ2-5; v_call: TRBV24-1; cdr3_aa: ATSDFGETQY
j_call: TRBJ1-1; v_call: TRBV7-8; cdr3_aa: ASSKRSTSGYEAF
j_call: TRBJ1-3; v_call: TRBV9; cdr3_aa: ASSVGAISSGNTIY
j_call: TRBJ2-1; v_call: TRBV5-1; cdr3_aa: ASSLGQVVSGRQYNEQF
j_call: TRBJ2-7; v_call: TRBV3-1/TRBV3-2; cdr3_aa: ASSSRPGLADSEQY
j_call: TRBJ2-7; v_call: TRBV12-3/TRBV12-4; cdr3_aa: ASGPRGQEQY
j_call: TRBJ2-2; v_call: TRBV15; cdr3_aa: ATSRGAYPSGGLGTGELF
j_call: TRBJ2-3; v_call: TRBV15; cdr3_aa: ATSHSALSGGADTQY
j_call: TRBJ1-5; v_call: TRBV19; cdr3_aa: ASSIAGHRSLYQPQH
j_call: TRBJ1-5; v_call: TRBV6-5; cdr3_aa: ASTVGQGGNQPQH
j_call: TRBJ2-1; v_call: TRBV5-1; cdr3_aa: ASSPGLAGAGRSSYNEQF
j_call: TRBJ2-5; v_call: TRBV24-1; cdr3_aa: ATSDRRDSKETQY
j_call: TRBJ1-3; v_call: TRBV5-4; cdr3_aa: ASSSSQGAGNTIY
j_call: TRBJ1-6; v_call: TRBV12-3/TRBV12-4; cdr3_aa: ATQGYRNSPLH
j_call: TRBJ2-7; v_call: TRBV3-1/TRBV3-2; cdr3_aa: ASSPTSGGSTYEQY
j_call: TRBJ2-1; v_call: TRBV11-3; cdr3_aa: ASSSRTGNSYNEQF
j_call: TRBJ2-1; v_call: TRBV27; cdr3_aa: ASSPRAGGEQF
j_call: TRBJ2-7; v_call: TRBV7-8; cdr3_aa: ASSFGQRLSRVF
j_call: TRBJ1-4; v_call: TRBV18; cdr3_aa: ASSLSGGRNEKLF
j_call: TRBJ1-1; v_call: TRBV2; cdr3_aa: ASSGGRVGTEAF
j_call: TRBJ1-1; v_call: TRBV19; cdr3_aa: ASRDRGIGGVNTEAF
j_call: TRBJ2-7; v_call: TRBV10-3; cdr3_aa: AISEDRTYEQY
j_call: TRBJ2-3; v_call: TRBV10-3; cdr3_aa: AMSAGRTDTQY